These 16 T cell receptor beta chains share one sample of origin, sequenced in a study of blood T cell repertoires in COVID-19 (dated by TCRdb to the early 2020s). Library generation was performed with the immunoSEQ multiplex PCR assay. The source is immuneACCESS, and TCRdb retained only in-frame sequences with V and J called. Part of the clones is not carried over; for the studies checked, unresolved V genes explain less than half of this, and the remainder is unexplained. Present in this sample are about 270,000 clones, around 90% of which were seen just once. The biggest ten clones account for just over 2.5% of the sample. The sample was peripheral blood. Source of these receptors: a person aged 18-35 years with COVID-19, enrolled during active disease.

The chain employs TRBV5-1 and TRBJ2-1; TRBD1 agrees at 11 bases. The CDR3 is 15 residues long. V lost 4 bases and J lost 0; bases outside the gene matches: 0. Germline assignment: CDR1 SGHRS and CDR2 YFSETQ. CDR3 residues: CASSGQGASYNEQFF. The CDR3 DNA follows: TGCGCCAGCAGCGGACAGGGGGCCTCCTACAATGAGCAGTTCTTC.

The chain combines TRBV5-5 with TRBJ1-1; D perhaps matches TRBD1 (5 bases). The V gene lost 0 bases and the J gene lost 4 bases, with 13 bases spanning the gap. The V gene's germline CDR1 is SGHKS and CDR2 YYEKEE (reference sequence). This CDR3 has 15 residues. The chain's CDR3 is CASSLAETTGTEAFF. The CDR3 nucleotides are TGTGCCAGCAGCTTGGCCGAGACAACAGGCACTGAAGCTTTCTTT.

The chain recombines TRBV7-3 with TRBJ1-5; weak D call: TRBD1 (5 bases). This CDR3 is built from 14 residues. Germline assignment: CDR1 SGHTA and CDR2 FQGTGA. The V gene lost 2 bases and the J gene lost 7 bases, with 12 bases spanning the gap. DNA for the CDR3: TGTGCCAGCAGCTTAGGCGGGACGGGCCAGCCCCAGCATTTT. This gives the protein CASSLGGTGQPQHF.

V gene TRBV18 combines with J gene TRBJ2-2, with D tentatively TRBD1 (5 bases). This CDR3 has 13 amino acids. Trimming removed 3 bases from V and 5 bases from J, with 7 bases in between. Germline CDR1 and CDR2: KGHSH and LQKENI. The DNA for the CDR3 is TGTGCCAGCTCACCGTCAGGGACCGGGGAGCTGTTTTTT. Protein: CASSPSGTGELFF.

The DNA of the CDR3 is TGTGCCAGCAGCTTACTAACCGCGGGGAATGAGCAGTTCTTC. The encoded protein is CASSLLTAGNEQFF. This chain joins TRBV5-6 and TRBJ2-1; D possibly corresponds to TRBD2 (6 bases). The CDR3 extends over 14 amino acids. V was clipped by 2 bases and J by 7 bases, with 13 bases between them. CDR1 SGHDT and CDR2 YYEEEE come from the germline V gene. Full variable domain (missing parts from reference TRBV5-6 and TRBJ2-1): DAGVTQSPTHLIKTRGQQVTLRCSPKSGHDTVSWYQQALGQGPQFIFQYYEEEERQRGNFPDRFSGHQFPNYSSELNVNALLLGDSALYLCASSLLTAGNEQFFGPGTRLTVL.

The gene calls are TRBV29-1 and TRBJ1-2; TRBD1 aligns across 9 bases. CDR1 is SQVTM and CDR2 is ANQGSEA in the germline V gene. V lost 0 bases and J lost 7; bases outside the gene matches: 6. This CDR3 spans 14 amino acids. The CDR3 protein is CSVEDYGTGSGYTF. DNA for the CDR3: TGCAGCGTTGAAGATTATGGGACAGGGAGTGGCTACACCTTC.

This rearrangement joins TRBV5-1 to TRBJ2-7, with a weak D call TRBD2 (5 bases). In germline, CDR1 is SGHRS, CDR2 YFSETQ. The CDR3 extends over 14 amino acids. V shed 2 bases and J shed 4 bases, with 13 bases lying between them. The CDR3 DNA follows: TGCGCCAGCAGCTTTACCGAGGGCCTGTACGAGCAGTACTTC. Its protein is CASSFTEGLYEQYF.

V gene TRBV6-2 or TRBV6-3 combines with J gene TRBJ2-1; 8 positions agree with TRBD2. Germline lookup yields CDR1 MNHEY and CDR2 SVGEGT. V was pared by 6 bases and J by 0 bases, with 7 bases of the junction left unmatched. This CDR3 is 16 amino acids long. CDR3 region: CASSHGRGGSYNEQFF. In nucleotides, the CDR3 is TGTGCCAGCAGCCACGGGAGGGGTGGCTCCTACAATGAGCAGTTCTTC.

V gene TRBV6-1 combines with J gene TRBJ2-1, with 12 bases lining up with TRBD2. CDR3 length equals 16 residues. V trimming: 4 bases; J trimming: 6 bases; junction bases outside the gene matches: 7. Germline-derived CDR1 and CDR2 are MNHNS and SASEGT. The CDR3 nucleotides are TGTGCCAGCAGTGCTCGACTAGCGGGGGACCTCAATGAGCAGTTCTTC. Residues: CASSARLAGDLNEQFF.

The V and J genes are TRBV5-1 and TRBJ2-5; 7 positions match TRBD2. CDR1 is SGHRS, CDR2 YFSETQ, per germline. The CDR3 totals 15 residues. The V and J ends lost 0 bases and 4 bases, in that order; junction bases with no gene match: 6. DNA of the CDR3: TGCGCCAGCAGCTTGGCGGGGGAGGGATTAGAGACCCAGTACTTC. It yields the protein CASSLAGEGLETQYF.

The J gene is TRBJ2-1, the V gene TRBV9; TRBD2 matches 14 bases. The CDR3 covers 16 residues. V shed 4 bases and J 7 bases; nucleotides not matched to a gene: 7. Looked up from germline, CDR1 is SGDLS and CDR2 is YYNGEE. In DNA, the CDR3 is TGTGCCAGCAGCCCCGGACTAGCGGGAGGATTAAATGAGCAGTTCTTC. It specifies CASSPGLAGGLNEQFF.

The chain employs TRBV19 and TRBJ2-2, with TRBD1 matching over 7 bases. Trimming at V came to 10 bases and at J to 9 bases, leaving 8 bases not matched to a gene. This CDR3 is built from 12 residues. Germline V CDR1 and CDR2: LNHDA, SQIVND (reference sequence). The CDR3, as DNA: TGTGCCACTCTCCGGGACAGCCGGGAGCTGTTTTTT. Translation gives CATLRDSRELFF.

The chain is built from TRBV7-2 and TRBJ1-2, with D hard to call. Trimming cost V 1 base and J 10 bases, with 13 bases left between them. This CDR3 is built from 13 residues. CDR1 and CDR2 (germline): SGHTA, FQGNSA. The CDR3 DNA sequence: TGTGCCAGCAGCTTAGATTTCTCAGGCCTCTACACCTTC. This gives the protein CASSLDFSGLYTF.

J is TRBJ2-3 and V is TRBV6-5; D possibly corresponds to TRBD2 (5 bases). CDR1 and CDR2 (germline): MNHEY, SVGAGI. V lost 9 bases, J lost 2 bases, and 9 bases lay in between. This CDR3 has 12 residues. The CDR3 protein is CASGLNTDTQYF. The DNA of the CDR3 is TGTGCCAGTGGACTGAACACAGATACGCAGTATTTT.

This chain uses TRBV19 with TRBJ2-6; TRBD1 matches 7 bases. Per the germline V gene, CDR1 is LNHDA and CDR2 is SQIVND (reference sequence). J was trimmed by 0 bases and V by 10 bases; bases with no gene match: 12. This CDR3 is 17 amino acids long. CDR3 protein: CATSPGQLYSGANVLTF. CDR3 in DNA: TGTGCCACCAGTCCGGGACAGCTTTACTCTGGGGCCAACGTCCTGACTTTC.

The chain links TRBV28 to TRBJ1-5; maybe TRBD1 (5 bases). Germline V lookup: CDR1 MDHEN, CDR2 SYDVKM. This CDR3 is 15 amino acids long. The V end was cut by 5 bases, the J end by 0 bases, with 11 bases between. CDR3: CASSPGQYSNQPQHF. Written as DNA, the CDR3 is TGTGCCAGCAGTCCCGGACAATATAGCAATCAGCCCCAGCATTTT.